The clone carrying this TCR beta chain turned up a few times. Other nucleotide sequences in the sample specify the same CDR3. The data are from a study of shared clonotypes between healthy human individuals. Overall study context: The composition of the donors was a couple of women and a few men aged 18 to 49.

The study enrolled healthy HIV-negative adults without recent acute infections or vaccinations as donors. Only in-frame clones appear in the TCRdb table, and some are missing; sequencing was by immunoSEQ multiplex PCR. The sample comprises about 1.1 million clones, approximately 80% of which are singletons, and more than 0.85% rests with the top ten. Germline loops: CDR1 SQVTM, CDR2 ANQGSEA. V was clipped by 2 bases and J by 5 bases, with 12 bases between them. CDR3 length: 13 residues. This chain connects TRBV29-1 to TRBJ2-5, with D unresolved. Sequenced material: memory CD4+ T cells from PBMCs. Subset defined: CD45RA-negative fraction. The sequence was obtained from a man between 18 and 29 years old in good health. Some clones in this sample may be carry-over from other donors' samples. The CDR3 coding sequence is TGCAGCGTTGAACGGCAGCCACTGGAGACCCAGTACTTC. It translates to CSVERQPLETQYF.